This passage covers 15 T cell receptor beta chains from one sample sequenced in a study of T cell responses to AZD1222 COVID-19 vaccine. Only in-frame clones appear in the TCRdb table, and some are missing; sequencing was by immunoSEQ multiplex PCR. The data hold 140,000 to 150,000 clones, with over 90% observed a single time. The sample was peripheral blood, taken on day 0 of AZD1222 vaccination. Receptors were obtained from an adult in good health.

This CDR3 reads CASSLRRAGGIYEQYF. The CDR3 DNA reads TGTGCCAGCAGTTTAAGAAGAGCGGGAGGGATTTACGAGCAGTACTTC. The gene calls are TRBV11-2 and TRBJ2-7; 10 bases align to TRBD2. V was pared by 6 bases and J by 4 bases, with 12 bases of the junction left unmatched. The CDR3 loop spans 16 amino acids. Per germline, CDR1 SGHAT and CDR2 FQNNGV. Using reference TRBV11-2 and TRBJ2-7 for the parts outside the CDR3, the full variable domain is EAGVAQSPRYKIIEKRQSVAFWCNPISGHATLYWYQQILGQGPKLLIQFQNNGVVDDSQLPKDRFSAERLKGVDSTLKIQPAKLEDSAVYLCASSLRRAGGIYEQYFGPGTRLTVT.

The chain carries TRBV6-5 and TRBJ1-3, with D hard to call. Trimming took 2 bases from V and 8 from J, leaving 4 bases between them. The germline gives CDR1 MNHEY, CDR2 SVGAGI. This CDR3 comprises 11 residues. The CDR3 loop is CASSYGDTIYF. CDR3 coding DNA: TGTGCCAGCAGTTACGGTGACACCATATATTTT.

This clone has a single count. The V call is TRBV24-1, the J call TRBJ1-1; D remains unclear. Deletions cut 6 bases from V and 0 bases from J, with 7 bases between. Germline CDR1 KGHDR, CDR2 SFDVKD. This CDR3 is 13 amino acids long. As DNA, the CDR3 is TGTGCCACCAGTAACGGGTTGAACACTGAAGCTTTCTTT. As protein: CATSNGLNTEAFF.

This chain uses TRBV28 with TRBJ2-7, with TRBD1 matching 11 bases. The V gene end was trimmed by 6 bases and the J gene end by 1 base; junction bases not matched to a gene: 5. Germline loops: CDR1 MDHEN, CDR2 SYDVKM. CDR3 size: 15 residues. The CDR3 loop is CASRSGTGGSYEQYF. Here the CDR3 DNA reads TGTGCCAGCAGGTCCGGGACAGGGGGATCCTACGAGCAGTACTTC.

The V and J genes are TRBV5-1 and TRBJ1-2; possibly TRBD1 for D (5 bases). CDR3 size: 13 residues. CDR1 and CDR2 (germline): SGHRS, YFSETQ. Trimming cost V 0 bases and J 2 bases, with 5 bases left between them. CDR3 protein: CASSLGQNYGYTF. The CDR3 DNA reads TGCGCCAGCAGCTTGGGACAGAACTATGGCTACACCTTC.

The chain couples TRBV7-9 to TRBJ1-2, with TRBD1 as a possible D gene (5 bases). Looked up from germline, CDR1 is SEHNR and CDR2 is FQNEAQ (reference sequence). The CDR3 has 12 amino acids. Trimming shortened V by 2 bases and J by 11 bases, and 12 bases separated the two germline ends. CDR3 nucleotides: TGTGCCAGCAGCTTAATCCGAAGGGGATACACCTTC. It translates to CASSLIRRGYTF.

The rearrangement joins TRBV28 to TRBJ2-7; 8 bases agree with TRBD1. The V gene end was trimmed by 6 bases and the J gene end by 7 bases; junction bases not matched to a gene: 11. Per the germline V gene, CDR1 is MDHEN and CDR2 is SYDVKM. This CDR3 is built from 14 residues. The DNA of the CDR3 is TGTGCCAGCAGAACCCGGACAGGGTGGGGGGAGCAGTACTTC. This gives the protein CASRTRTGWGEQYF.

The J gene is TRBJ1-1, the V gene TRBV29-1; 9 positions agree with TRBD1. CDR1 is SQVTM and CDR2 is ANQGSEA in the germline V gene. The V gene end was trimmed by 4 bases and the J gene end by 5 bases; junction bases not matched to a gene: 5. This CDR3 spans 13 amino acids. Here the CDR3 reads CSVVKDRGTEAFF. DNA of the CDR3: TGCAGCGTTGTCAAGGACAGGGGTACTGAAGCTTTCTTT.

For the CDR3, the DNA is TGTGCCAGCAGCCGTACCTTAAGCGGGAACATTCAGTACTTC. Protein sequence: CASSRTLSGNIQYF. The chain couples TRBV6-5 to TRBJ2-4, with a tentative D call TRBD2 (6 bases). The V end lost 6 bases, the J end lost 7 bases, and 16 bases lay between the germline ends. The CDR3 has 14 residues. CDR1 and CDR2 from the germline V gene are MNHEY and SVGAGI.

J is TRBJ2-5 and V is TRBV9; D gene ambiguous. V was trimmed by 0 bases and J by 1 base, leaving 10 bases between them. Germline V gene data show CDR1 as SGDLS and CDR2 as YYNGEE. The CDR3 is 15 amino acids. CDR3 nucleotide sequence: TGTGCCAGCAGCGTAGCTTTCGCTTTCCAAGAGACCCAGTACTTC. Its translation: CASSVAFAFQETQYF.

This chain links TRBV4-1 with TRBJ1-6; D is uncertain. CDR3 length: 15 amino acids. CDR1 and CDR2 from the germline V gene are MGHRA and YSYEKL. Deletions cut 0 bases from V and 6 bases from J, with 9 bases between. CDR3 bases: TGCGCCAGCAGCCAAGATATGGCGGCTAATTCACCCCTCCACTTT. As protein: CASSQDMAANSPLHF.

The rearrangement uses TRBV6-1 and TRBJ2-1; 9 bases line up with TRBD2. The ends lost 2 bases at V and 13 bases at J; junction bases unmatched: 3. The CDR3 covers 12 residues. Per germline, CDR1 MNHNS and CDR2 SASEGT. The CDR3 DNA sequence: TGTGCCAGCAGTGAAACTAGCGGGCCCCAGTTCTTC. This sequence encodes CASSETSGPQFF.

The J gene is TRBJ2-1, the V gene TRBV6-4; 12 bases align to TRBD2. Looked up from germline, CDR1 is MRHNA and CDR2 is SNTAGT. The CDR3 has 16 residues. The ends lost 5 bases at V and 4 bases at J; junction bases unmatched: 6. The CDR3 here is CASSSLAGGSYNEQFF. CDR3 nucleotides: TGTGCCAGCAGTTCACTAGCGGGAGGTTCGTACAATGAGCAGTTCTTC.

V is TRBV28 and J is TRBJ1-5; 7 bases line up with TRBD1. The CDR3 has 14 residues. The ends lost 6 bases at V and 6 bases at J; junction bases unmatched: 8. Germline CDR1 is MDHEN and CDR2 is SYDVKM. As DNA, the CDR3 is TGTGCCAGCAGGCAAGGGGGCGCGGGTCAGCCCCAGCATTTT. Its protein is CASRQGGAGQPQHF.

Here the CDR3 reads CASSLAITETQYF. Here the CDR3 DNA reads TGTGCCAGCAGCTTGGCTATTACCGAGACCCAGTACTTC. This chain connects TRBV5-4 to TRBJ2-5; D call uncertain. Germline V lookup: CDR1 SGHNT, CDR2 YYREEE (reference sequence). V shed 0 bases and J shed 5 bases, with 8 bases lying between them. This CDR3 has 13 residues.